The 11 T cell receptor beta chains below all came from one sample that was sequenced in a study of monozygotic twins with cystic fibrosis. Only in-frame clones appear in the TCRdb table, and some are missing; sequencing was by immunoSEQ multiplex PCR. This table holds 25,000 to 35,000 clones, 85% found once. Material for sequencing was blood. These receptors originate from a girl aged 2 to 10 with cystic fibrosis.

CDR3 loop: CAAGHEQYF. DNA of the CDR3: TGTGCCGCAGGACACGAGCAGTACTTC. V gene TRBV2 combines with J gene TRBJ2-7; D unresolved. The CDR3 has 9 residues. The germline gives CDR1 SNHLY, CDR2 FYNNEI. V lost 11 bases, J lost 5 bases, and 7 bases lay in between.

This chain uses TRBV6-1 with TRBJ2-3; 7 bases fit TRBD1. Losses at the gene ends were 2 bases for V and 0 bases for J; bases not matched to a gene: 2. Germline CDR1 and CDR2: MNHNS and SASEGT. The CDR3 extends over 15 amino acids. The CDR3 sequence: CASSETGASTDTQYF. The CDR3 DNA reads TGTGCCAGCAGTGAAACAGGGGCTAGCACAGATACGCAGTATTTT.

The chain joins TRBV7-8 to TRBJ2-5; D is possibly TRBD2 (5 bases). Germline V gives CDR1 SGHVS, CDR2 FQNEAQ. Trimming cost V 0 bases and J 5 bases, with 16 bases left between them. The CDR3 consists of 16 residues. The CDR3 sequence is CASSLALPSGGETQYF. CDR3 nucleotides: TGTGCCAGCAGCTTAGCGTTACCAAGCGGTGGGGAGACCCAGTACTTC.

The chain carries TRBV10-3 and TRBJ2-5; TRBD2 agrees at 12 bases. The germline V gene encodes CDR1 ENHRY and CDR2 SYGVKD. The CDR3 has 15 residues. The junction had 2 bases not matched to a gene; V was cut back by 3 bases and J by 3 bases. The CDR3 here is CAISDLAGGEETQYF. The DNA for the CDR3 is TGTGCCATCAGTGATCTAGCGGGAGGGGAAGAGACCCAGTACTTC.

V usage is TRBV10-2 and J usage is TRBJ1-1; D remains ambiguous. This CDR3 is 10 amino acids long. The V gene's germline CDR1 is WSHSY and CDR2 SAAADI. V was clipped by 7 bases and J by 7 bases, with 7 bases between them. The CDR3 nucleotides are TGCGCCAGCAAGGGTAATGAAGCTTTCTTT. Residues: CASKGNEAFF.

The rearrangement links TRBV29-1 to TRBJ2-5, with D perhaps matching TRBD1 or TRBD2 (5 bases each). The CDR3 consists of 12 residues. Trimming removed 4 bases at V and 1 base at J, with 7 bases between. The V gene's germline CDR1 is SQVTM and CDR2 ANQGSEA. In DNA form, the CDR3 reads TGCAGCGTTGGGGACCTCCAAGAGACCCAGTACTTC. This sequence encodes CSVGDLQETQYF. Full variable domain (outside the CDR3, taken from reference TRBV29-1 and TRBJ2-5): SAVISQKPSRDICQRGTSLTIQCQVDSQVTMMFWYRQQPGQSLTLIATANQGSEATYESGFVIDKFPISRPNLTFSTLTVSNMSPEDSSIYLCSVGDLQETQYFGPGTRLLVL.

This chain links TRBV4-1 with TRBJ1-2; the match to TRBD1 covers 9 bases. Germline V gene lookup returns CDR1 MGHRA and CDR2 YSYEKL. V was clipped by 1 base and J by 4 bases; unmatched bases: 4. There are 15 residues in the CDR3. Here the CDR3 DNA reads TGCGCCAGCAGCCAAGGGACAGGGGCGATCTATGGCTACACCTTC. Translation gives CASSQGTGAIYGYTF.

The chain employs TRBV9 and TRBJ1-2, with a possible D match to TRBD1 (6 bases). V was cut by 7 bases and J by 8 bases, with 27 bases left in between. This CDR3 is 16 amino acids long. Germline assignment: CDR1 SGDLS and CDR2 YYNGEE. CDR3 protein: CASGPTAGAPPGGYTF. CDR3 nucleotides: TGTGCCAGCGGACCTACTGCAGGGGCCCCACCGGGGGGCTACACCTTC.

The CDR3: CASSQLRLAGRGGTKNIQYF. The CDR3 region has the DNA TGCGCCAGCAGCCAATTACGACTAGCGGGCCGAGGGGGGACCAAAAACATTCAGTACTTC. This chain uses TRBV4-1 with TRBJ2-4, with 10 positions matching TRBD2. V shed 2 bases and J 2 bases; nucleotides not matched to a gene: 15. CDR3 length equals 20 residues. Per the germline V gene, CDR1 is MGHRA and CDR2 is YSYEKL.

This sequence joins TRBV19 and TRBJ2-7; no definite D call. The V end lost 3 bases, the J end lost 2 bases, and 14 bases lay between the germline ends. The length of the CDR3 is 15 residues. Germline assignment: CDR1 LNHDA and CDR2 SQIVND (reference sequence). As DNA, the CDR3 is TGTGCCAGTAGTATCTTCGGTCCGTCCCCCTACGAGCAGTACTTC. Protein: CASSIFGPSPYEQYF.

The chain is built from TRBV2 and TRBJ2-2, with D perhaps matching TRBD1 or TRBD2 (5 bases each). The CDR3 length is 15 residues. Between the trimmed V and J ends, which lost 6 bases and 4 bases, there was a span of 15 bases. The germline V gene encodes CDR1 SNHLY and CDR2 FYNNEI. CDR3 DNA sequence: TGTGCCAGCAGCGGGACGGGTGCTTTCACCGGGGAGCTGTTTTTT. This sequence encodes CASSGTGAFTGELFF.